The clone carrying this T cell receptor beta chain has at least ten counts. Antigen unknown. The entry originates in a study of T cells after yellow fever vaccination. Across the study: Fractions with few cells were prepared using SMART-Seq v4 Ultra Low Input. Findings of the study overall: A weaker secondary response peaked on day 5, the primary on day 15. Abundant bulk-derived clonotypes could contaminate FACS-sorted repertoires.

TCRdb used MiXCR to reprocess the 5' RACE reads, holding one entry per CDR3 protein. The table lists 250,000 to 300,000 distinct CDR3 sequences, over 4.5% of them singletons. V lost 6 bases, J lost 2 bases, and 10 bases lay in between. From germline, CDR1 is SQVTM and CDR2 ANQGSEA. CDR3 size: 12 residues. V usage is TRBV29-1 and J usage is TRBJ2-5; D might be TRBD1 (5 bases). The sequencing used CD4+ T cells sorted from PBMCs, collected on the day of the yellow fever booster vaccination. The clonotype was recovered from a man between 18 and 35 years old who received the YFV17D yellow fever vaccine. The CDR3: CSVSGHQETQYF. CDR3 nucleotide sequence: TGCAGCGTAAGTGGACATCAAGAGACCCAGTACTTC.